The 12 T cell receptor beta chains given below trace back to one sample, sequenced in a study of blood T cell repertoires in COVID-19. The table came from immunoSEQ multiplex PCR; TCRdb's copy has only in-frame clones and leaves some out. The profile shows 140,000 to 150,000 clones, 80% to 90% of them singletons. Source material: peripheral blood. The receptors come from a woman aged 55-70 years with COVID-19, enrolled during active disease.

V is TRBV4-1 and J is TRBJ1-4; 7 positions agree with TRBD1. The CDR3 length is 14 residues. V gave up 4 bases and J gave up 4 bases; unmatched junction bases: 3. From germline, CDR1 is MGHRA and CDR2 YSYEKL. The CDR3 loop is CASSLGQVNEKLFF. CDR3 DNA: TGCGCCAGCAGCCTCGGACAGGTTAATGAAAAACTGTTTTTT.

The CDR3 here is CASSVGQTVYTGELFF. CDR3 in DNA: TGTGCCAGCAGCGTAGGTCAGACAGTTTACACCGGGGAGCTGTTTTTT. The chain recombines TRBV9 with TRBJ2-2, with a tentative D call TRBD1 (5 bases). Per the germline V gene, CDR1 is SGDLS and CDR2 is YYNGEE. This CDR3 region has 16 residues. The ends were cut back, 0 bases at V and 3 bases at J, with 12 bases in the middle.

The gene calls are TRBV4-2 and TRBJ1-5; D remains unclear. The V end was cut by 0 bases, the J end by 9 bases, with 9 bases between. The germline V gene has CDR1 LGHNA and CDR2 YNFKEQ. The CDR3 has 13 residues. The chain's CDR3 is CASSQDLAGPQHF. Written as DNA, the CDR3 is TGTGCCAGCAGCCAAGATCTAGCCGGGCCCCAGCATTTT.

This clone was seen a handful of times. In DNA form, the CDR3 reads TGTGCCAGCAGTTTCACAGGGAAGAACACTGAAGCTTTCTTT. Amino acids: CASSFTGKNTEAFF. The chain has TRBV27 and TRBJ1-1; tentatively, D is TRBD1 (6 bases). CDR3 length equals 14 residues. In germline, CDR1 is MNHEY, CDR2 SMNVEV (reference sequence). Trimming removed 3 bases at V and 1 base at J, with 9 bases between.

The chain is built from TRBV2 and TRBJ1-5; possible D gene TRBD1, 5 bases. The CDR3 runs to 15 residues. Trimming pared 4 bases from V and 3 bases from J, leaving 13 bases between. From germline, CDR1 is SNHLY and CDR2 FYNNEI. The CDR3 nucleotides read TGTGCCAGCAGTGTGTGGAGGGGATACAATCAGCCCCAGCATTTT. This sequence encodes CASSVWRGYNQPQHF.

Only a few counts were recorded for this clone. The chain joins TRBV4-2 to TRBJ2-7; maybe TRBD1 (6 bases). Trimming left V 5 bases short and J 1 base short, with 15 bases between. This CDR3 has 15 amino acids. Germline CDR1 is LGHNA and CDR2 is YNFKEQ. Here the CDR3 reads CASSGSGARSYEQYF. CDR3 sequence (DNA): TGTGCCAGCAGCGGGTCAGGGGCGAGGTCCTACGAGCAGTACTTC.

The chain couples TRBV11-2 to TRBJ2-7; weak D call: TRBD2 (7 bases). Germline lookup yields CDR1 SGHAT and CDR2 FQNNGV. The V gene lost 1 base and the J gene lost 2 bases, with 12 bases spanning the gap. The CDR3 loop spans 15 amino acids. CDR3 coding DNA: TGTGCCAGCAGCTTAGGGGGAGGGACACCCTACGAGCAGTACTTC. As protein: CASSLGGGTPYEQYF.

In its sample, this clone was seen once. The chain uses TRBV2 and TRBJ2-3, with 12 positions matching TRBD2. The germline CDR1 and CDR2 sequences are SNHLY and FYNNEI. The V gene end was trimmed by 7 bases and the J gene end by 4 bases; junction bases not matched to a gene: 6. CDR3 length equals 15 residues. The CDR3 nucleotides read TGTGCCAGCAAGACGACTAGCGGGGGCGCAGATACGCAGTATTTT. Protein: CASKTTSGGADTQYF.

The V and J genes are TRBV5-5 and TRBJ2-5; D unresolved. Germline CDR1 is SGHKS and CDR2 is YYEKEE (reference sequence). The CDR3 length is 13 residues. Deletions cut 0 bases from V and 3 bases from J, with 6 bases between. The CDR3 nucleotides are TGTGCCAGCAGCTTGGGAGATGAAGAGACCCAGTACTTC. This translates into CASSLGDEETQYF.

This chain connects TRBV7-9 to TRBJ2-3; tentatively, D is TRBD1 (5 bases). Germline assignment: CDR1 SEHNR and CDR2 FQNEAQ (reference sequence). The CDR3 extends over 14 amino acids. The V end lost 4 bases, the J end lost 2 bases, and 10 bases lay between the germline ends. The CDR3 bases are TGTGCCAGCAGCTCAACAGGAGCCACAGATACGCAGTATTTT. It is translated as CASSSTGATDTQYF. Combining the CDR3 with reference TRBV7-9 and TRBJ2-3 gives the whole variable domain DTGVSQNPRHKITKRGQNVTFRCDPISEHNRLYWYRQTLGQGPEFLTYFQNEAQLEKSRLLSDRFSAERPKGSFSTLEIQRTEQGDSAMYLCASSSTGATDTQYFGPGTRLTVL.

The genes are TRBV3-1 (or the pseudogene TRBV3-2) and TRBJ1-1; 9 positions match TRBD1. Trimming took 6 bases from V and 1 from J; bases not matched to a gene: 3. The CDR3 spans 14 residues. Germline values: CDR1 LGHDT, CDR2 YNNKEL (reference sequence). The CDR3 is CASSSQGANTEAFF. The CDR3 nucleotides are TGTGCCAGCAGTTCACAGGGGGCGAACACTGAAGCTTTCTTT.

V usage is TRBV10-2 and J usage is TRBJ1-1; 9 bases fit TRBD1. V lost 6 bases to trimming and J lost 0 bases; unmatched junction nucleotides: 5. Germline values: CDR1 WSHSY, CDR2 SAAADI. The CDR3 is 15 amino acids. The CDR3 coding sequence is TGCGCCAGCAGCGGGACAGGGTCCATGAACACTGAAGCTTTCTTT. Translation: CASSGTGSMNTEAFF.